The 27 T cell receptor beta chains below all came from one sample that was sequenced in a study of blood T cell repertoires in COVID-19. The assay was immunoSEQ multiplex PCR, and TCRdb's table has in-frame clones only and misses some. Of under 300,000 clones listed, 86% are singletons. Sample: peripheral blood. These receptor sequences come from a woman aged 30 to 39 with COVID-19, enrolled during active disease.

The chain recombines TRBV30 with TRBJ1-1, with a tentative D call TRBD1 (6 bases). The CDR3 totals 10 residues. CDR1 and CDR2 (germline): GTSNPN, SVGIG (reference sequence). V shed 7 bases and J shed 7 bases, with 10 bases lying between them. This CDR3 is CASRDIEAFF. The CDR3 DNA reads TGTGCCTCCCGGGACATTGAAGCTTTCTTT.

The chain couples TRBV29-1 to TRBJ2-7, with D possibly matching TRBD2 (6 bases). V was shortened by 7 bases and J by 5 bases, with 15 bases between the two germline ends. Germline loops: CDR1 SQVTM, CDR2 ANQGSEA. The CDR3 is made up of 12 amino acids. The CDR3 sequence is CSGAWGEDEQYF. The CDR3 DNA sequence: TGCAGCGGTGCCTGGGGGGAGGACGAGCAGTACTTC.

V gene TRBV13 combines with J gene TRBJ1-2; D is uncertain. CDR1 is PRHDT, CDR2 FYEKMQ, per germline (reference sequence). Deletions cut 0 bases from V and 8 bases from J, with 10 bases between. This CDR3 contains 13 residues. The CDR3 sequence: CASSLGVYEGYTF. CDR3 nucleotide sequence: TGTGCCAGCAGCTTAGGGGTTTATGAGGGCTACACCTTC.

The chain couples TRBV2 to TRBJ2-3; 11 bases align to TRBD2. Unmatched junction bases numbered 7, after V lost 5 bases and J lost 6 bases. The CDR3 has 15 amino acids. CDR1 and CDR2 from the germline V gene are SNHLY and FYNNEI. CDR3 sequence reads: CASSPSGGSGDTQYF. Written as DNA, the CDR3 is TGTGCCAGCAGTCCTAGCGGGGGGTCGGGGGATACGCAGTATTTT.

The J gene is TRBJ2-7, the V gene TRBV6-5; TRBD1 matches 7 bases. V shed 5 bases and J 7 bases; nucleotides not matched to a gene: 8. CDR1 and CDR2 from the germline V gene are MNHEY and SVGAGI. The CDR3 consists of 13 residues. The CDR3 coding sequence is TGTGCCAGCAGTCACGACAGGGTTGATGAGCAGTACTTC. It encodes CASSHDRVDEQYF.

The chain uses TRBV3-1 (or the pseudogene TRBV3-2) and TRBJ2-5, with D perhaps matching TRBD2 (5 bases). Trimming took 0 bases from V and 3 from J, leaving 8 bases between them. Germline V gene lookup returns CDR1 LGHDT and CDR2 YNNKEL (reference sequence). This CDR3 region has 14 residues. CDR3 sequence reads: CASSQDRREETQYF. CDR3 nucleotide sequence: TGTGCCAGCAGCCAAGACAGGCGGGAAGAGACCCAGTACTTC.

The chain carries TRBV3-1 (or the pseudogene TRBV3-2) and TRBJ1-3; 7 nucleotides align to TRBD1. The germline V gene encodes CDR1 LGHDT and CDR2 YNNKEL (reference sequence). CDR3 length: 13 amino acids. With 6 bases clipped from V and 7 bases from J, the junction kept 6 bases outside the gene matches. CDR3 nucleotides: TGTGCCAGCAGTCGCTTACAGGGGAACACCATATATTTT. This gives the protein CASSRLQGNTIYF.

V is TRBV4-1 and J is TRBJ1-1; D gene unclear. V lost 0 bases, J lost 6 bases, and 14 bases lay in between. The CDR3 is 15 residues long. Germline loops: CDR1 MGHRA, CDR2 YSYEKL. The DNA of the CDR3 is TGCGCCAGCAGCCAAGATAGTGGGCAACTGGCTGAAGCTTTCTTT. It yields the protein CASSQDSGQLAEAFF.

The rearrangement uses TRBV3-1 (or the pseudogene TRBV3-2) and TRBJ1-1; D gene unclear. Germline V lookup: CDR1 LGHDT, CDR2 YNNKEL (reference sequence). The CDR3 covers 13 residues. V gave up 2 bases and J gave up 1 base, with 5 bases separating them. CDR3: CASSQFRNTEAFF. The CDR3 DNA reads as TGTGCCAGCAGCCAATTCCGGAACACTGAAGCTTTCTTT.

The CDR3: CASSHDRVGEQYF. The CDR3 coding sequence is TGTGCCAGCAGCCACGACAGGGTGGGGGAGCAGTACTTC. The chain couples TRBV14 to TRBJ2-7; 7 bases map to TRBD1. The CDR3 sequence is 13 residues long. Germline lookup yields CDR1 SGHDN and CDR2 FVKESK. V lost 3 bases to trimming and J lost 7 bases; unmatched junction nucleotides: 6.

The chain links TRBV18 to TRBJ2-2, with D uncertain. The CDR3 sequence is 11 residues long. CDR1 KGHSH and CDR2 LQKENI come from the germline V gene. V lost 5 bases, J lost 6 bases, and 4 bases lay in between. DNA of the CDR3: TGTGCCAGCTCAGCGGCCGGGGAGCTGTTTTTT. Translation gives CASSAAGELFF.

This clone was seen only a few times. CDR3 in amino acids: CASSLAGLIYEQYF. The CDR3 region has the DNA TGCGCCAGCAGCTTGGCGGGACTGATATACGAGCAGTACTTC. V usage is TRBV5-1 and J usage is TRBJ2-7; D is possibly TRBD2 (6 bases). Looked up from germline, CDR1 is SGHRS and CDR2 is YFSETQ. The length of the CDR3 is 14 residues. Trimming removed 0 bases at V and 4 bases at J, with 11 bases between.

This chain connects TRBV4-1 to TRBJ1-1, with TRBD1 identical over 7 bases. The trim removed 5 bases at V and 7 bases at J, leaving 4 bases unmatched. The CDR3 totals 12 residues. The germline CDR1 and CDR2 sequences are MGHRA and YSYEKL. CDR3 protein: CASSSAGGEAFF. The DNA for the CDR3 is TGCGCCAGCAGCTCTGCAGGGGGTGAAGCTTTCTTT.

This chain links TRBV2 with TRBJ1-1; the match to TRBD1 covers 7 bases. CDR1 SNHLY and CDR2 FYNNEI come from the germline V gene. Losses at the gene ends were 6 bases for V and 2 bases for J; bases not matched to a gene: 9. The CDR3 spans 15 residues. For the CDR3, the DNA is TGTGCCAGCAGCCACCCAGGACAGGCAAACACTGAAGCTTTCTTT. Its protein is CASSHPGQANTEAFF.

V is TRBV5-1 and J is TRBJ1-5, with D unclear. Germline CDR1 and CDR2: SGHRS and YFSETQ. The CDR3 length is 14 residues. The V and J ends lost 7 bases and 0 bases respectively, with 11 bases between them. In nucleotides, the CDR3 is TGCGCCAGCTCAGAGGGCTATAGCAATCAGCCCCAGCATTTT. Translation: CASSEGYSNQPQHF.

The chain combines TRBV7-9 with TRBJ2-5, with 8 nucleotides matching TRBD2. The V segment lost 6 bases and the J segment 5 bases; nucleotides outside the gene matches: 11. The CDR3 runs 15 residues. Looked up from germline, CDR1 is SEHNR and CDR2 is FQNEAQ (reference sequence). DNA of the CDR3: TGTGCCAGCAGTCCCTCCGGGACTAGAGGGGAGACCCAGTACTTC. Translation: CASSPSGTRGETQYF.

CDR3 DNA sequence: TGCGCCAGCAGCCAAGAAGGAGCGAAGAGCACAGATACGCAGTATTTT. Its translation: CASSQEGAKSTDTQYF. The chain uses TRBV4-1 and TRBJ2-3; D gene ambiguous. This CDR3 comprises 16 residues. V shed 0 bases and J shed 0 bases, with 10 bases lying between them. Germline V lookup: CDR1 MGHRA, CDR2 YSYEKL.

In its sample, this clone was seen once. V and J are TRBV27 and TRBJ2-7; TRBD1 matches 7 bases. This CDR3 spans 16 amino acids. Germline V gene data show CDR1 as MNHEY and CDR2 as SMNVEV (reference sequence). J was trimmed by 0 bases and V by 6 bases; bases with no gene match: 11. The CDR3 DNA is TGTGCCAGCAGCACGCGCAACAGGGGAAGCTCCTACGAGCAGTACTTC. This codes for CASSTRNRGSSYEQYF.

CDR3 residues: CASIFGLDRNEKLFF. CDR3 in DNA: TGCGCCAGCATTTTCGGCCTCGACAGAAATGAAAAACTGTTTTTT. The J gene is TRBJ1-4, the V gene TRBV5-1; tentatively, D is TRBD1 (5 bases). CDR3 length equals 15 residues. CDR1 SGHRS and CDR2 YFSETQ come from the germline V gene. Trimming took 6 bases from V and 5 from J, leaving 17 bases between them.

This clone is a singleton in its sample. The V call is TRBV24-1, the J call TRBJ2-3; 7 bases map to TRBD1. The CDR3 is made up of 16 amino acids. The germline V gene has CDR1 KGHDR and CDR2 SFDVKD. J gave up 4 bases and V 4 bases, and 10 bases lay outside the gene matches. DNA for the CDR3: TGTGCCACCAGTGACCTCTCCGGGACAGTTCCAGATACGCAGTATTTT. As protein: CATSDLSGTVPDTQYF.

The V gene is TRBV9, the J gene TRBJ2-1, with 7 bases matching TRBD1. Germline CDR1 SGDLS, CDR2 YYNGEE. Germline trimming cut 3 bases from V and 3 bases from J; bases unmatched to any gene: 18. This CDR3 spans 19 amino acids. The CDR3 nucleotides read TGTGCCAGCAGCGCCGACAGGGCGGGTTTGTCGGAGTACTACAATGAGCAGTTCTTC. It codes for CASSADRAGLSEYYNEQFF.

The chain recombines TRBV6-4 with TRBJ2-7; the match to TRBD2 covers 10 bases. J gave up 5 bases and V 4 bases, and 23 bases lay outside the gene matches. Per germline, CDR1 MRHNA and CDR2 SNTAGT. The CDR3 is made up of 20 amino acids. The CDR3 DNA reads as TGTGCCAGCAGTGGGGACAGCGGGCCTTTCAGGACTAGCGGAAGGCACGAGCAGTACTTC. This encodes CASSGDSGPFRTSGRHEQYF.

This clone was seen only once. J is TRBJ2-2 and V is TRBV9, with D possibly TRBD1 on 6 matching bases. Trimming removed 1 base at V and 0 bases at J, with 7 bases between. The CDR3 is 15 amino acids. Germline V gene lookup returns CDR1 SGDLS and CDR2 YYNGEE. CDR3 in DNA: TGTGCCAGCAGCGTAAGGGGGACGAACACCGGGGAGCTGTTTTTT. Its translation is CASSVRGTNTGELFF.

The chain couples TRBV29-1 to TRBJ1-2, with D possibly matching TRBD1 (5 bases). This CDR3 has 14 residues. CDR1 is SQVTM and CDR2 is ANQGSEA in the germline V gene. V lost 0 bases, J lost 8 bases, and 16 bases lay in between. CDR3 loop: CSVEERGITGGYTF. The CDR3 bases are TGCAGCGTTGAAGAACGGGGGATCACTGGCGGCTACACCTTC.

This chain uses TRBV5-1 with TRBJ1-2, with TRBD1 as a possible D gene (6 bases). Trimming took off 0 bases at V and 8 bases at J, with 11 bases between the two ends. The CDR3 runs 13 residues. Germline CDR1 is SGHRS and CDR2 is YFSETQ. The CDR3 reads CASSLATGRGYTF. The CDR3 DNA reads TGCGCCAGCAGCTTGGCGACAGGTCGAGGCTACACCTTC.

This clone was detected once. This chain uses TRBV10-3 with TRBJ2-3; D gene uncertain. The CDR3 contains 15 residues. The germline CDR1 and CDR2 sequences are ENHRY and SYGVKD. V was trimmed by 4 bases and J by 0 bases, leaving 11 bases between them. CDR3 coding DNA: TGTGCCATCAGTGCGGGTGGTGGGAGCACAGATACGCAGTATTTT. It yields the protein CAISAGGGSTDTQYF.

J is TRBJ2-1 and V is TRBV28; 7 bases agree with TRBD2. The CDR3 sequence is 16 residues long. Unmatched junction bases numbered 9, after V lost 4 bases and J lost 3 bases. CDR1 is MDHEN and CDR2 is SYDVKM in the germline V gene. In DNA, the CDR3 is TGTGCCAGCAGTTCCCCAGTAGCGGGTTACTACAATGAGCAGTTCTTC. It specifies CASSSPVAGYYNEQFF. The full variable domain, with the rest looked up from reference TRBV28 and TRBJ2-1, is DVKVTQSSRYLVKRTGEKVFLECVQDMDHENMFWYRQDPGLGLRLIYFSYDVKMKEKGDIPEGYSVSREKKERFSLILESASTNQTSMYLCASSSPVAGYYNEQFFGPGTRLTVL.